This T cell receptor (beta chain) originates from a study of CD8+ T cells in alopecia areata. Study context: Patients received oral tofacitinib, 5 to 10 mg twice daily, for moderate-to-severe alopecia areata. Study-wide findings and caveats: Many expanded lesional clones remained in scalp and blood on tofacitinib.

It was cDNA, reverse transcribed from extracted RNA, that served as the sequencing template. Repertoires were generated with immunoSEQ multiplex PCR, while TCRdb's copy carries only in-frame clones and drops some. Of 150,000 to 200,000 clones in the sample, about three fifths were seen once. The V end lost 6 bases, the J end lost 2 bases, and 10 bases lay between the germline ends. The CDR3 is made up of 12 amino acids. Looked up from germline, CDR1 is SQVTM and CDR2 is ANQGSEA. Regarding this clone: The antigen is not known.

Treatment meaning: oral pan-JAK inhibitor, 5-10 mg twice daily. Obtained from alopecia areata patients were lesional scalp punch biopsies along with peripheral blood. The input for sequencing was CD4+ T cells sorted from blood, taken around week 49, from a patient treated with tofacitinib. The receptor was derived from a human donor with alopecia areata. V usage is TRBV29-1 and J usage is TRBJ1-1; D ambiguous. The CDR3 reads CSVAFGNTEAFF. The CDR3, as DNA: TGCAGCGTCGCCTTTGGCAACACTGAAGCTTTCTTT.